These T cell receptor beta chains were read from a single sample in a study of cytomegalovirus exposure and HLA in healthy donors. Profiled with immunoSEQ multiplex PCR; TCRdb holds only in-frame clones, not every one. The repertoire consists of about 190,000 clones, with 70% to 80% occurring once and the leading ten covering roughly 13%. The specimen sequenced was PBMCs. The receptor source for this set is a woman aged 25-40 years in good health and CMV-seropositive. Both conserved end residues are part of each CDR3. D genes are given only for firm matches. A clone size is listed for some rows: how often the clone was seen (once, few, many), or a class if it is expanded.

>-|TRBV27|few|TRBJ2-2
CASSFGSGAGELFF
TGTGCCAGCAGTTTCGGTTCAGGGGCCGGGGAGCTGTTTTTT
>TRBD1|TRBV29-1|-|TRBJ2-7
CSVIPTGNYEQYF
TGCAGCGTAATTCCGACAGGGAATTACGAGCAGTACTTC
>-|TRBV4-1|-|TRBJ1-5
CASSQGQVNQPQHF
TGCGCCAGCAGCCAAGGACAGGTTAATCAGCCCCAGCATTTT
>-|TRBV10-3|-|TRBJ2-2
CAIPRRGPESGELFF
TGTGCCATCCCTAGGCGGGGTCCCGAGTCCGGGGAGCTGTTTTTT
>-|TRBV12-5|once|TRBJ1-5
CASGPGHYSNQPQHF
TGTGCTAGTGGCCCGGGACACTATAGCAATCAGCCCCAGCATTTT
>-|TRBV6-6|-|TRBJ2-7
CASSTQTDMYF
TGTGCCAGCAGCACCCAGACAGATATGTACTTC
>-|TRBV11-3|-|TRBJ1-1
CASSTRGQDTEAFF
TGTGCCAGCAGCACCCGTGGCCAGGACACTGAAGCTTTCTTT
>-|TRBV19|-|TRBJ1-2
CASSMAGNDYGYTF
TGTGCCAGTAGTATGGCGGGTAACGACTATGGCTACACCTTC
>-|TRBV15|-|TRBJ2-7
CATSNRDEQYF
TGTGCCACCAGCAACAGGGACGAGCAGTACTTC
>TRBD2|TRBV28|few|TRBJ2-1
CASGRGAGDVPSYNEQFF
TGTGCCTCGGGGCGGGGAGCGGGAGATGTTCCCTCCTACAATGAGCAGTTCTTC
>-|TRBV6-5|-|TRBJ2-1
CASSYGTELDEQFF
TGTGCCAGCAGTTACGGGACTGAGCTGGATGAGCAGTTCTTC
>TRBD1|TRBV27|-|TRBJ1-1
CASSLEWAGGNTEAFF
TGTGCCAGCAGTTTAGAATGGGCAGGGGGGAACACTGAAGCTTTCTTT
>-|TRBV9|-|TRBJ2-5
CASSVARDSTQYF
TGTGCCAGCAGCGTAGCACGAGATTCGACCCAGTACTTC
>TRBD2|TRBV19|-|TRBJ2-3
CASSPTSGGAVTQYF
TGTGCCAGTAGCCCGACTAGCGGGGGGGCAGTTACGCAGTATTTT
>TRBD1|TRBV7-9|-|TRBJ2-7
CASSRQGAYEQYF
TGTGCCAGCAGCAGGCAGGGGGCCTACGAGCAGTACTTC
>-|TRBV5-4|-|TRBJ2-6
CASSFLPGANVLTF
TGTGCCAGCAGCTTTCTCCCTGGGGCCAACGTCCTGACTTTC
>-|TRBV11-2|-|TRBJ2-7
CASSLDRGHEQYF
TGTGCCAGCAGCTTAGACAGGGGTCACGAGCAGTACTTC
>-|TRBV29-1|-|TRBJ1-1
CSVEAENTEAFF
TGCAGCGTTGAAGCAGAGAACACTGAAGCTTTCTTT
>-|TRBV4-1|-|TRBJ2-7
CASSQEPRGGSYEQYF
TGCGCCAGCAGCCAAGAGCCGAGGGGGGGTTCCTACGAGCAGTACTTC
>-|TRBV28|once|TRBJ1-2
CASSGTPGRGYTF
TGTGCCAGTAGCGGGACACCTGGTCGAGGCTACACCTTC
>-|TRBV2|-|TRBJ2-6
CASNLGSSGANVLTF
TGTGCCAGCAATCTAGGTAGCTCTGGGGCCAACGTCCTGACTTTC
>TRBD1|TRBV27|-|TRBJ2-1
CASVGQGTKGQFF
TGTGCCAGCGTAGGACAGGGGACTAAGGGGCAGTTCTTC
>-|TRBV18|-|TRBJ1-6
CASSPPGGVRSPLHF
TGTGCCAGCTCACCCCCTGGGGGGGTCCGCTCACCCCTCCACTTT
>TRBD1|TRBV27|few|TRBJ2-5
CASSLDREETQYF
TGTGCCAGCAGTTTGGACAGGGAAGAGACCCAGTACTTC
>-|TRBV11-3|-|TRBJ1-5
CASSLSTVKPQHF
TGTGCCAGCAGCTTAAGTACAGTCAAGCCCCAGCATTTT
>TRBD1|TRBV30|once|TRBJ2-7
CAWSLLRLTGGPYEQYF
TGTGCCTGGAGTTTACTACGACTGACAGGGGGCCCCTACGAGCAGTACTTC
>TRBD2|TRBV28|-|TRBJ2-7
CASSLGLAETYEQYF
TGTGCCAGCAGTTTGGGACTAGCGGAGACCTACGAGCAGTACTTC
>-|TRBV7-6|once|TRBJ2-1
CASSPRVIREDNNEQFF
TGTGCCAGCAGCCCTAGAGTCATCCGAGAAGATAACAATGAGCAGTTCTTC
>-|TRBV5-1|-|TRBJ1-1
CASSLGHSNTEAFF
TGCGCCAGCAGCTTGGGACACTCGAACACTGAAGCTTTCTTT
>-|TRBV10-3|-|TRBJ1-1
CAISAESGRRAEAFF
TGTGCCATCAGTGCAGAAAGTGGAAGACGGGCTGAAGCTTTCTTT
>TRBD2|TRBV28|-|TRBJ2-3
CASRPAGDADTQYF
TGTGCCAGCAGGCCAGCGGGGGACGCAGATACGCAGTATTTT
>TRBD1|TRBV29-1|once|TRBJ1-2
CSVEGQGEGYTF
TGCAGCGTTGAGGGACAGGGCGAGGGCTACACCTTC
>-|TRBV6-1|-|TRBJ2-5
CASSEGTGYRETQYF
TGTGCCAGCAGTGAAGGTACAGGGTATCGGGAGACCCAGTACTTC
>-|TRBV6-5|-|TRBJ1-4
CASSYGPGEEKLFF
TGTGCCAGCAGTTACGGGCCCGGGGAGGAAAAACTGTTTTTT
>TRBD2|TRBV7-3|-|TRBJ2-5
CASSPRGGLGETQYF
TGTGCCAGCAGTCCGCGGGGGGGGTTAGGGGAGACCCAGTACTTC
>-|TRBV19|once|TRBJ1-2
CASSLRELTAYGYTF
TGTGCCAGTAGTTTAAGGGAGCTCACGGCCTATGGCTACACCTTC
>-|TRBV27|-|TRBJ2-3
CASSLWGPDTSTDTQYF
TGTGCCAGCAGTTTATGGGGGCCGGACACTAGCACAGATACGCAGTATTTT
>TRBD2|TRBV7-3|-|TRBJ2-3
CASSLTAGPLDPQYF
TGTGCCAGCAGCTTAACAGCGGGACCTCTGGACCCGCAGTATTTT
>TRBD1|TRBV28|-|TRBJ2-6
CASSSGTALSGANVLTF
TGTGCCAGCAGTTCAGGGACAGCACTCTCTGGGGCCAACGTCCTGACTTTC
>TRBD2|TRBV9|-|TRBJ2-5
CASSVAASGGETQYF
TGTGCCAGCAGCGTAGCGGCTAGCGGAGGGGAGACCCAGTACTTC
>-|TRBV28|-|TRBJ2-1
CASSLEGTYYNEQFF
TGTGCCAGCAGTTTAGAGGGGACTTACTACAATGAGCAGTTCTTC
>-|TRBV7-3|-|TRBJ2-6
CASSSSGSSGANVLTF
TGTGCCAGCAGCTCGTCAGGGTCCTCCGGGGCCAACGTCCTGACTTTC
>-|TRBV18|once|TRBJ1-6
CASPPVSTGQLNSPLHF
TGTGCCAGCCCACCTGTCTCGACTGGACAGCTTAATTCACCCCTCCACTTT
>-|TRBV11-3|-|TRBJ2-4
CASSLAGAKNIQYF
TGTGCCAGCAGCTTAGCAGGGGCCAAAAACATTCAGTACTTC
>-|TRBV11-2|-|TRBJ2-2
CASSSGLLNPGELFF
TGTGCCAGCAGCTCCGGACTATTGAATCCCGGGGAGCTGTTTTTT
>TRBD1|TRBV29-1|-|TRBJ2-1
CSETGLSYNEQFF
TGCAGCGAGACAGGGCTCTCCTACAATGAGCAGTTCTTC
>-|TRBV11-2|-|TRBJ1-4
CASSPDRINEKLFF
TGTGCCAGCAGCCCCGACAGAATTAATGAAAAACTGTTTTTT
>-|TRBV7-9|-|TRBJ1-1
CSSSLGPGMNTEAFF
TGTTCCAGCAGCTTAGGACCGGGGATGAACACTGAAGCTTTCTTT
>TRBD2|TRBV2|-|TRBJ2-1
CASRKRGGFYNEQFF
TGTGCCAGCAGGAAGCGGGGGGGTTTTTACAATGAGCAGTTCTTC
>TRBD1|TRBV2|-|TRBJ1-4
CASGQVNEKLFF
TGTGCCAGCGGACAGGTTAATGAAAAACTGTTTTTT
>-|TRBV4-1|-|TRBJ2-5
CASSQDLQETQYF
TGCGCCAGCAGCCAAGACCTGCAAGAGACCCAGTACTTC
>-|TRBV15|-|TRBJ1-4
CATSRDRLAGGEKLFF
TGTGCCACCAGCAGAGATAGGTTGGCGGGGGGTGAAAAACTGTTTTTT
>TRBD2|TRBV5-1|-|TRBJ2-1
CASNWGGDGNEQFF
TGCGCCAGCAATTGGGGAGGGGACGGGAATGAGCAGTTCTTC